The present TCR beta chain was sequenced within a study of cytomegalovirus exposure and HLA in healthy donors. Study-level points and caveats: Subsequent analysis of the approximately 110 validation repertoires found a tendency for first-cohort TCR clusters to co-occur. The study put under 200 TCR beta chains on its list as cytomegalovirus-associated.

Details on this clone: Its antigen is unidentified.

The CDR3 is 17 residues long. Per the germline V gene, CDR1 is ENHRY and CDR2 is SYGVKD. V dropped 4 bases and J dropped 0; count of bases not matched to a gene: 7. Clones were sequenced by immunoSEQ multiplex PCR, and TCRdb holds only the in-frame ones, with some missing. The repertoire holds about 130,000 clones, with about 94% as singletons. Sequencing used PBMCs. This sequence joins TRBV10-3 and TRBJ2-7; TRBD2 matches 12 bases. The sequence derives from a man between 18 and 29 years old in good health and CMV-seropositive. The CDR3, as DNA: TGTGCCATCAGTGGACTAGCGGGAGAAGACTTCTCCTACGAGCAGTACTTC. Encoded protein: CAISGLAGEDFSYEQYF.